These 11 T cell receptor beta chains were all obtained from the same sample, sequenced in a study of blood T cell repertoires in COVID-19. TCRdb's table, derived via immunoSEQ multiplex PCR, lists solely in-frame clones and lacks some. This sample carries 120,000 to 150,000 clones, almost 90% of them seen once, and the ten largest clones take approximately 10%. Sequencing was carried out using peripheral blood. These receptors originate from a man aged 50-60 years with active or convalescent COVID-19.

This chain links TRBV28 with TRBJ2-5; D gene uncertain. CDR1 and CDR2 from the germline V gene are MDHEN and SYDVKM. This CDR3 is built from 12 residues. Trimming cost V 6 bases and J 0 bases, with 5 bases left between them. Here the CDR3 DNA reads TGTGCCAGCAGACCTAACCAAGAGACCCAGTACTTC. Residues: CASRPNQETQYF.

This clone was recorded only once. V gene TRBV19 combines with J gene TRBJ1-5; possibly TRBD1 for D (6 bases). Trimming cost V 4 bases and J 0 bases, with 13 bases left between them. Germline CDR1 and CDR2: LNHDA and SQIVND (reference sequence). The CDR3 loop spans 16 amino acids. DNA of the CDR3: TGTGCCAGTAGTACACGGGACACTTATAGCAATCAGCCCCAGCATTTT. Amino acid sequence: CASSTRDTYSNQPQHF.

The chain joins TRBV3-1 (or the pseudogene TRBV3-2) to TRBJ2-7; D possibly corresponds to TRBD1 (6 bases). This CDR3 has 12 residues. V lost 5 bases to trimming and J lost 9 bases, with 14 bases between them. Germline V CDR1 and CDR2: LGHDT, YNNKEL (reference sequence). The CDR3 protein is CASSTTDRTQYF. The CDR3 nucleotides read TGTGCCAGCAGCACAACCGACAGGACGCAGTACTTC.

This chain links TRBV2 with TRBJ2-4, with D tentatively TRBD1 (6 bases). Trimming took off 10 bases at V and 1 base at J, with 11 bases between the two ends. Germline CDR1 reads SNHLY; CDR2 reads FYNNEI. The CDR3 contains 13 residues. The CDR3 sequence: CATKGEAKNIQYF. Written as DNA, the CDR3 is TGTGCCACAAAGGGGGAGGCCAAAAACATTCAGTACTTC.

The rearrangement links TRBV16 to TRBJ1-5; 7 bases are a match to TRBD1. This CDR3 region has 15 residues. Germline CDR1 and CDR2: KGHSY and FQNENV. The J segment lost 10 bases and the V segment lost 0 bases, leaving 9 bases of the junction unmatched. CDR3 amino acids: CASSQSDRSKGPQHF. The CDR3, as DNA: TGTGCCAGCAGCCAATCGGACAGGTCAAAGGGTCCCCAGCATTTT.

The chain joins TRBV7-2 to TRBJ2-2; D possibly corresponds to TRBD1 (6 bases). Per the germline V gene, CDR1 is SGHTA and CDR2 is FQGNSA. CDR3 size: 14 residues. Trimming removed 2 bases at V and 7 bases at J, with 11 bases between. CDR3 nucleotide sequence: TGTGCCAGCAGCTTATCTGGGGGCTACGGGGAGCTGTTTTTT. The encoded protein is CASSLSGGYGELFF.

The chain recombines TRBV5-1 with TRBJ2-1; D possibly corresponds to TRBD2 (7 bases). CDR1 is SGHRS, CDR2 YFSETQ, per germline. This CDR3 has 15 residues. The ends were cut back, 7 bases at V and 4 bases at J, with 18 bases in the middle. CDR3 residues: CASGAGHRTYNEQFF. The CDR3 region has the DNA TGCGCCAGCGGAGCGGGACACCGGACATACAATGAGCAGTTCTTC.

The CDR3 reads CASSQGRLYSYEQYF. In DNA form, the CDR3 reads TGTGCCAGCAGTCAGGGGCGACTGTACTCCTACGAGCAGTACTTC. The rearrangement uses TRBV28 and TRBJ2-7; the D gene is possibly TRBD1 (6 bases). This CDR3 contains 15 residues. Trimming removed 5 bases from V and 0 bases from J, with 14 bases in between. Germline assignment: CDR1 MDHEN and CDR2 SYDVKM.

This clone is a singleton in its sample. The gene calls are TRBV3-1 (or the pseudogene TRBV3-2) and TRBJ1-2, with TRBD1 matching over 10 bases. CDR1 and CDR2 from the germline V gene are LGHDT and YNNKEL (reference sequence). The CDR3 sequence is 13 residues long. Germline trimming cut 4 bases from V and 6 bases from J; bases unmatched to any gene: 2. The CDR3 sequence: CASSRGTGDGYTF. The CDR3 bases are TGTGCCAGCAGCCGAGGGACAGGGGATGGCTACACCTTC.

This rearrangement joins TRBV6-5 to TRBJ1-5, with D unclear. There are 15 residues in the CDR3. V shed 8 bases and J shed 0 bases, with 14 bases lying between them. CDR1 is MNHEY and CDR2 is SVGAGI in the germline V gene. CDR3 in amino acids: CASVRGSYSNQPQHF. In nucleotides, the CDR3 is TGTGCCAGCGTCAGAGGATCCTATAGCAATCAGCCCCAGCATTTT.

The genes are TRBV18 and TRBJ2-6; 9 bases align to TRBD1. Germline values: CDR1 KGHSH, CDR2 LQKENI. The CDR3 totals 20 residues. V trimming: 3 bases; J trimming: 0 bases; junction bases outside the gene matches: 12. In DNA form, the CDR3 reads TGTGCCAGCTCACCGTTCCGGGACAGGGCACTAAGCTCTGGGGCCAACGTCCTGACTTTC. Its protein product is CASSPFRDRALSSGANVLTF.